This T cell receptor beta chain was identified in a study of blood T cell repertoires in COVID-19. Looking at the study overall: The cDNA or gDNA used as material had been derived from T cells, B-cell-depleted T cells, or PBMCs.

CDR3 length: 17 residues. With V trimmed by 4 bases and J by 0 bases, 11 bases remained unmatched. Per germline, CDR1 SGDLS and CDR2 YYNGEE. As handled by the study authors: Estimation of nucleated cell counts relied on the amplification of reference gene primers. Sequencing was performed with immunoSEQ multiplex PCR; in TCRdb, only in-frame clones are kept and a portion is missing. That table is the source of V, J and clone size, and D and trimming were worked out from the DNA. In the table there are a few hundred thousand clones, around 85% of which are singletons. The rearrangement joins TRBV9 to TRBJ1-2; 8 bases align to TRBD1. The TCR originated in a woman aged 70-85 years with COVID-19, enrolled during active disease. Sequenced input: peripheral blood. CDR3 protein: CASSLVTGGPPNYGYTF. The CDR3 nucleotides read TGTGCCAGCAGCCTAGTAACAGGGGGGCCTCCTAACTATGGCTACACCTTC.